The source of this TCR beta chain is a study of shared clonotypes between healthy human individuals (dated by TCRdb to about 2020). Study-level background: The cohort included three men and two women between 18 and 49 years of age. Between about 0.94 and 10 billion PBMCs per donor were obtained by leukapheresis. To estimate repertoire size and how much clonotypes are shared between individuals, the study performed deep sequencing of blood TCR repertoires from a few healthy adults. For each donor, CD4 naive and CD4 memory were each run on three plates, CD8 naive on two plates, and CD8 memory on one plate. To increase sequencing depth and limit assay-specific biases, different laboratories used diverse techniques to prepare libraries and sequence TCR repertoires.

The donors were healthy, HIV-negative adults with no recently reported acute infections or vaccinations. Only Caucasian adults living in Nashville, Tennessee, USA were represented among the donors. CD4+ T cells were enriched through magnetic negative selection, after which naive cells were positively selected on CD45RA and the remaining negative fraction served as the memory subset. Blood was collected by leukapheresis, and PBMCs were isolated by Ficoll-Histopaque density gradient centrifugation and then cryopreserved in liquid nitrogen vapor phase. Analytical flow cytometry was used to check the purity and quantity of every magnetically sorted T cell population. Genomic DNA was isolated from each sorted fraction and quantified by UV absorbance on a Nanodrop 2000c. Broad study findings and their caveats: Larger estimated clonotype richness was generally found for naive subsets than for memory subsets. Compared with non-shared clonotypes, clonotypes shared by all four sorted-subset donors had higher generation probabilities. Even with the large sequencing depth, rarefaction of the sorted-subset datasets indicated that sequencing was incomplete. Sampling was restricted to blood, and TCR repertoires in tissues likely differ from the TCR repertoires found in blood. The genetic and exposure-history diversity represented was limited by the small number of donors. Based on pairwise subsampling, the degree of clonotype sharing among donors was expected to be affected by sequencing depth. Across four donors, approximately 5% of naive CD4, roughly 3.3% of naive CD8, 2% to 2.5% of memory CD4, and roughly 0.4% of memory CD8 clonotypes were shared.

Using the deep immunoSEQ assay, TCR CDR3 regions were amplified from genomic DNA by multiplex PCR. For each cell subset, the extracted genomic DNA was distributed evenly across all wells of several immunoSEQ 96-well plates, and each plate served as one replicate. For sorted subsets, about 0.2 ug genomic DNA, equal to some 28,000 T cell genomes, was loaded into each replicate PCR. The purified libraries were quantified using a Qubit 3.0 fluorometer, sized with a Bioanalyzer 2100, and then quantified again using the KAPA Library Quantification kit. Each immunoSEQ 96-well plate was sequenced on its own single-read 150-cycle Illumina NextSeq 550 flow cell. The paper's data handling went like this. Because the immunoSEQ output held only junctional sequences and lacked quality scores, the filtering could not match the filtering applied to full-length reads. To assign V/J genes and CDR3, sequences were annotated against IMGT germline references using PyIR, a Python wrapper for IgBLAST v1.9. Reads were filtered out if the reads had weak V/J assignments (E-value above 1e-6), no CDR3, stop codons, out-of-frame junctions, or ambiguous translated residues. V3J clonotypes were defined as sequences sharing an identical inferred V gene, J gene, and CDR3 amino acid sequence. Percentage overlap between repertoires was calculated by dividing the number of shared unique clonotypes by the size of the smaller repertoire. RTK rarefaction, the Chao1 estimator, and Recon v2.1 estimates of unobserved clonotypes were used to assess repertoire richness. OLGA was used to compute generation probabilities for all TCRbeta clonotypes that the gDNA method yielded from a handful of donors. Imported from immuneACCESS, the table was reduced by TCRdb to in-frame sequences with V and J called. These copies leave out some clones; in studies compared against another copy, an unresolved V gene accounts for under half, and the cause of the remainder is not known. The D gene and trimming were derived from the DNA, and the V and J assignments and clone size from that table. This sample is represented by fewer than 2.5 million clones; 90% to 95% of them were singletons. In total, the top ten clones hold 0.36% of the sample.

Comment on this clone: The clone's antigen remains unknown. Base qualities were left out, and no much larger clone turns up one base away.

Including cysteine and phenylalanine, the CDR3 has 16 amino acids. Kept here is only the CDR3 DNA, which spans 48 bases and is read in frame from base 1. The germline V gene gives CDR1 as MGHRA and CDR2 as YSYEKL. The sample comprised naive CD4+ T cells from PBMCs. The cell subset or site label on this specimen signifies: CD45RA+ positively selected. The source is a man between 18 and 29 years old in good health. Some clones in this sample may be carry-over from other donors' samples. The sequence joins TRBV4-1 to TRBJ2-5; the D gene could be TRBD1 or TRBD2, each one agreeing over 5 bases. The J call may be incorrect, as the DNA end agrees better with TRBJ2-7. The sequenced DNA is TGCGCCAGCAGCCAAGATGTTGGGGGTTCCGCCTACGAGCAGTACTTC. Its translation reads: CASSQDVGGSAYEQYF.